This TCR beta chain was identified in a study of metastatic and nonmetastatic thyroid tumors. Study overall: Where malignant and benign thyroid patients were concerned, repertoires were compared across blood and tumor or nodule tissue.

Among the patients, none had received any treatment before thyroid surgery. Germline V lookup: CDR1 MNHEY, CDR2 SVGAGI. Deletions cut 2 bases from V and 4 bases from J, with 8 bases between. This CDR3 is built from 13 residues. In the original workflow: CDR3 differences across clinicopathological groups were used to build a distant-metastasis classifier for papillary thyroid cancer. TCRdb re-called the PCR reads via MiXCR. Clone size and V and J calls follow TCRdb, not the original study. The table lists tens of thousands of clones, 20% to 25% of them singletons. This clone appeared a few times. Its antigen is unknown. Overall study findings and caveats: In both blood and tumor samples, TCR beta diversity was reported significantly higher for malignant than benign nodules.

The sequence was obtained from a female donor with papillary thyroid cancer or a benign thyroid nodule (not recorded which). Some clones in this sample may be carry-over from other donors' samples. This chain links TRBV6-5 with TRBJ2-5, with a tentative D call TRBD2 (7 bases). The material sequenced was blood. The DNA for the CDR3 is TGTGCCAGCAGTTACGGGGGGGCAGAGACCCAGTACTTC. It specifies CASSYGGAETQYF.